These 6 T cell receptor beta chains share one sample of origin, sequenced in a study of cytomegalovirus exposure and HLA in healthy donors (dated by TCRdb to about 2017). The library was built by means of the immunoSEQ multiplex PCR assay. The multiplex PCR relied on a mix of 60 forward primers for TCR Vbeta segments and 13 reverse primers for TCR Jbeta segments. TCRdb stores this immuneACCESS table with in-frame sequences only. Part of the clones is absent; in the studies checked, under half of the shortfall reflects unresolved V genes, and no reason is known for the rest. The sample records fewer than 200,000 clones, roughly 80% of which are singletons. The ten largest account for 1.7% of the sample. The sequenced sample was PBMCs. Receptors originate from a young woman in good health and CMV-seronegative.

In nucleotides, the CDR3 is TGTGCCAGCAGTGGCCGGACAGGGGGCGGTAGCACCGGGGAGCTGTTTTTT. This encodes CASSGRTGGGSTGELFF. The rearrangement links TRBV25-1 to TRBJ2-2; 11 bases align to TRBD1. From germline, CDR1 is MGHDK and CDR2 SYGVNS. After removal of 4 bases from V and 4 bases from J, the junction contained 8 bases not matched to a gene. This CDR3 region has 17 residues. Drawing the rest from reference TRBV25-1 and TRBJ2-2, the complete variable domain is EADIYQTPRYLVIGTGKKITLECSQTMGHDKMYWYQQDPGMELHLIHYSYGVNSTEKGDLSSESTVSRIRTEHFPLTLESARPSHTSQYLCASSGRTGGGSTGELFFGEGSRLTVL.

V and J are TRBV5-1 and TRBJ2-1; a weak D match, TRBD2 (6 bases). The germline V gene encodes CDR1 SGHRS and CDR2 YFSETQ. The CDR3 is made up of 15 amino acids. The ends were cut back, 5 bases at V and 3 bases at J, with 15 bases in the middle. The DNA of the CDR3 is TGCGCCAGCAGGTCCCAGCGGGCGCACTACAATGAGCAGTTCTTC. This translates into CASRSQRAHYNEQFF.

The V and J genes are TRBV28 and TRBJ1-3; D not resolved. Per the germline V gene, CDR1 is MDHEN and CDR2 is SYDVKM. Trimming stripped 11 bases from V and 4 bases from J, with 21 bases between. The CDR3 runs to 15 residues. CDR3 in DNA: TGTGCCGTTATTAACCGGGAGTCCGGGGGAAACACCATATATTTT. Translating it yields CAVINRESGGNTIYF.

The J gene is TRBJ2-3, the V gene TRBV7-9; D call uncertain. Germline CDR1 and CDR2: SEHNR and FQNEAQ (reference sequence). Deletions cut 3 bases from V and 0 bases from J, with 4 bases between. The CDR3 covers 13 residues. The CDR3 DNA sequence: TGTGCCAGCAGCTTCCTAAGCACAGATACGCAGTATTTT. Translation gives CASSFLSTDTQYF.

The gene calls are TRBV29-1 and TRBJ2-1, with unresolved D. V shed 3 bases and J shed 7 bases, with 13 bases lying between them. CDR3 size: 13 residues. CDR1 SQVTM and CDR2 ANQGSEA come from the germline V gene. The DNA of the CDR3 is TGCAGCGTTGATGGGCTACCTGGAAATGAGCAGTTCTTC. This encodes CSVDGLPGNEQFF.

The sample holds a few counts of this clone. The V call is TRBV4-1, the J call TRBJ2-7; 13 bases fit TRBD2. CDR1 is MGHRA, CDR2 YSYEKL, per germline. This CDR3 region has 16 residues. V lost 3 bases to trimming and J lost 0 bases; unmatched junction nucleotides: 2. CDR3 coding DNA: TGCGCCAGCAGCCACGGGACTAGCGGGATCTCCTACGAGCAGTACTTC. Its translation is CASSHGTSGISYEQYF.